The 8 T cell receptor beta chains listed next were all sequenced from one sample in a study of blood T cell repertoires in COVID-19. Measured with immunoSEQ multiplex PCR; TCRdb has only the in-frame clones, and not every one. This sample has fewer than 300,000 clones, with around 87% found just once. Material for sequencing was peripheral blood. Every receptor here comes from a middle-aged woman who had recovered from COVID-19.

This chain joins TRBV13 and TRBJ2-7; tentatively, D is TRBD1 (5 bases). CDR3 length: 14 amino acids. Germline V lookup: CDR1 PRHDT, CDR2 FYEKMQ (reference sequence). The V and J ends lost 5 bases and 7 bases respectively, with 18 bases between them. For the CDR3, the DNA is TGTGCCAGCAGCCCCGAAGGCAGGGCTGGGGAGCAGTACTTC. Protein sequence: CASSPEGRAGEQYF.

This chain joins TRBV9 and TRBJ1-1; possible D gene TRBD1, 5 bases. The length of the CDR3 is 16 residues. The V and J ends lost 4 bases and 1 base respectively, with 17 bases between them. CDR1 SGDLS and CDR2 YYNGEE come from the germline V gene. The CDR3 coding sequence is TGTGCCAGCAGCCCTGACAGAACAGAAGAGAACACTGAAGCTTTCTTT. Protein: CASSPDRTEENTEAFF.

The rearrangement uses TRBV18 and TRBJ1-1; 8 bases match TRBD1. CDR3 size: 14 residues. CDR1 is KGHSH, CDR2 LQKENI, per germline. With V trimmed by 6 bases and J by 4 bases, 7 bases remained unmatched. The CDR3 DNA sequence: TGTGCCAGCTCGCCGCGACAGGGGCCCACTGAAGCTTTCTTT. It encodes CASSPRQGPTEAFF.

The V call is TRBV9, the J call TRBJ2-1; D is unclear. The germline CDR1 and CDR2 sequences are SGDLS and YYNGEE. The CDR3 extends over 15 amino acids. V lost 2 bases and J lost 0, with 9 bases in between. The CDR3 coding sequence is TGTGCCAGCAGCGTGGAGCTGAGCTCCTACAATGAGCAGTTCTTC. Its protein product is CASSVELSSYNEQFF.

The CDR3 loop reads CASSEDREAFF. CDR3 nucleotides: TGTGCCAGCAGTGAAGACAGAGAAGCTTTCTTT. The chain links TRBV2 to TRBJ1-1; D uncertain. The V end was cut by 1 base, the J end by 8 bases, with 5 bases between. CDR3 length: 11 amino acids. Germline V gene lookup returns CDR1 SNHLY and CDR2 FYNNEI.

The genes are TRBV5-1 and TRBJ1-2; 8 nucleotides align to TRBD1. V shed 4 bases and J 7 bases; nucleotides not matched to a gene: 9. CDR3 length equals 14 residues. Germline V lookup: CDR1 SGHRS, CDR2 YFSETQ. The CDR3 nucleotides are TGCGCCAGCAGCGAACAGGGGGTTGATTCTGGCTACACCTTC. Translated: CASSEQGVDSGYTF.

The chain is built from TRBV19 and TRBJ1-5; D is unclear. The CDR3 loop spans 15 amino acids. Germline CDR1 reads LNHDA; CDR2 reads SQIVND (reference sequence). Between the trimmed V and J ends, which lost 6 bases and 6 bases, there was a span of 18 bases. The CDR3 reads CASRSVSVRGQPQHF. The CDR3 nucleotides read TGTGCCAGTAGGTCGGTCTCCGTTCGGGGTCAGCCCCAGCATTTT.

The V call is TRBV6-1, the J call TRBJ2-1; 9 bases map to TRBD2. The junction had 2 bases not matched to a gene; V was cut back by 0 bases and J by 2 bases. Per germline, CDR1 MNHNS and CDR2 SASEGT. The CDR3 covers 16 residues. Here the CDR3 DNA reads TGTGCCAGCAGTGAAGCGCGGGGGGGCCCCTACAATGAGCAGTTCTTC. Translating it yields CASSEARGGPYNEQFF.